This T cell receptor beta chain was sequenced for a study of neurological immune-mediated disorders. 5'RACE generated cDNA with 10-nucleotide random UMIs. TCRdb independently ran MiXCR on the 5' RACE reads; one entry per CDR3 protein. Of roughly 88,000 distinct CDR3 sequences listed, roughly 3.3% are singletons. V was pared by 3 bases and J by 2 bases, with 10 bases between. Looked up from germline, CDR1 is SGHTA and CDR2 is FQGNSA. The CDR3 is 14 residues long. General observations from the study: None of the CDR3 amino acid sequences found in expanded clones was shared across subjects. This suggests that the TCR-beta repertoires were private in all groups.

This clonotype was counted many times. Antigen specificity is unknown. The TCR was taken from a woman between 45 and 65 years old with multiple sclerosis. Input material: PBMCs. The chain employs TRBV7-2 and TRBJ1-2; no definite D call. CDR3 DNA: TGTGCCAGCAGCTTGGAGGGCACAAACTATGGCTACACCTTC. Translation: CASSLEGTNYGYTF.